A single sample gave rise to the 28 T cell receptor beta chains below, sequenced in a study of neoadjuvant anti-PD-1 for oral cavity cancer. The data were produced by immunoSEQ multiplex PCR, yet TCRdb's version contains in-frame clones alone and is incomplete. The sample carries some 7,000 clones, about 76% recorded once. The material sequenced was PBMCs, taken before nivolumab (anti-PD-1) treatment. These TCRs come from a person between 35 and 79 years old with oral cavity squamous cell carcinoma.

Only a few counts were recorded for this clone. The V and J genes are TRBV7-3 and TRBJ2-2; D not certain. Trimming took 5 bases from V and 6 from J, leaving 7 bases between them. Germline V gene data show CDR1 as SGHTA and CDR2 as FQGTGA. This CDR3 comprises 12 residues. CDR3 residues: CASSAKAGELFF. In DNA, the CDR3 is TGTGCCAGCAGCGCTAAAGCCGGGGAGCTGTTTTTT.

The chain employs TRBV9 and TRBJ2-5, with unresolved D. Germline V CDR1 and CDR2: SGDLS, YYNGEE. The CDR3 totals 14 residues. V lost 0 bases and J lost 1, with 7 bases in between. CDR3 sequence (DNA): TGTGCCAGCAGCGTAGGCGCAGTCCAAGAGACCCAGTACTTC. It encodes CASSVGAVQETQYF.

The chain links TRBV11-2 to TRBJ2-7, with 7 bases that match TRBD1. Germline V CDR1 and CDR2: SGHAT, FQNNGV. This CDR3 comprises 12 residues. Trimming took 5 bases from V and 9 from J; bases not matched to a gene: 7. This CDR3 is CASSHRGGGQYF. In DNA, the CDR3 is TGTGCCAGCAGCCACAGGGGTGGAGGGCAGTACTTC. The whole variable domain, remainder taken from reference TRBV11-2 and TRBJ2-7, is EAGVAQSPRYKIIEKRQSVAFWCNPISGHATLYWYQQILGQGPKLLIQFQNNGVVDDSQLPKDRFSAERLKGVDSTLKIQPAKLEDSAVYLCASSHRGGGQYFGPGTRLTVT.

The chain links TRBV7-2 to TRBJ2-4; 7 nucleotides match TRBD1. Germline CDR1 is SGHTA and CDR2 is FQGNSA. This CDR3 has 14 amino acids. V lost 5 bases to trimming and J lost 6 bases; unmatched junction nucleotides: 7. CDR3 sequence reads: CASSPGQAANIQYF. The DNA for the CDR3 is TGTGCCAGCAGCCCAGGACAGGCAGCAAACATTCAGTACTTC.

The CDR3 DNA is TGTGCCAGCAGCCTCCAGGGATTTAATTCACCCCTCCACTTT. Translation gives CASSLQGFNSPLHF. This chain joins TRBV7-2 and TRBJ1-6; tentative D call: TRBD1 (5 bases). The germline CDR1 and CDR2 sequences are SGHTA and FQGNSA. Trimming left V 5 bases short and J 6 bases short, with 11 bases between. This CDR3 contains 14 residues.

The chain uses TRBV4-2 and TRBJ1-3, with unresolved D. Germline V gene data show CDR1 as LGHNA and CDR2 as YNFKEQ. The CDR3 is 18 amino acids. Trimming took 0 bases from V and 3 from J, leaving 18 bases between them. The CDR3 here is CASSQDWALAQLGNTIYF. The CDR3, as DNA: TGTGCCAGCAGCCAAGATTGGGCCCTGGCGCAGCTTGGAAACACCATATATTTT.

The CDR3 DNA is TGTGCCAGCAGCTTGACTGGAAACACCATATATTTT. Protein sequence: CASSLTGNTIYF. The chain recombines TRBV5-6 with TRBJ1-3; D remains ambiguous. Germline values: CDR1 SGHDT, CDR2 YYEEEE. V was pared by 1 base and J by 2 bases, with 1 base between. The CDR3 is made up of 12 amino acids.

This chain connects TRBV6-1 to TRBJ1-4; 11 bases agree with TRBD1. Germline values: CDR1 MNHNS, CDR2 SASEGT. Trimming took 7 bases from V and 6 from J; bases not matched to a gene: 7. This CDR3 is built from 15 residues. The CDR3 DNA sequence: TGTGCCAGCATCGGGACAGGGGGGTGGGATGAAAAACTGTTTTTT. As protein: CASIGTGGWDEKLFF.

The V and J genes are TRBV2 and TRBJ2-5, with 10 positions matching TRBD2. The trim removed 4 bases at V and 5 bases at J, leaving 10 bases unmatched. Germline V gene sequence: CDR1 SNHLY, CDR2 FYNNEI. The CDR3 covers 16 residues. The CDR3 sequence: CASSAHGLAAGETQYF. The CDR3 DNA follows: TGTGCCAGCAGTGCCCATGGACTAGCGGCTGGCGAGACCCAGTACTTC.

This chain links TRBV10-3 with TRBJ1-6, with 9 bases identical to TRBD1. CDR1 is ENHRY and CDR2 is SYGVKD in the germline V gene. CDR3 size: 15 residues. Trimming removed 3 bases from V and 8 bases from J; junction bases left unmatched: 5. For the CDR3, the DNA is TGTGCCATCAGTGAAGGGACAGGGTTATATTCACCCCTCCACTTT. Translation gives CAISEGTGLYSPLHF.

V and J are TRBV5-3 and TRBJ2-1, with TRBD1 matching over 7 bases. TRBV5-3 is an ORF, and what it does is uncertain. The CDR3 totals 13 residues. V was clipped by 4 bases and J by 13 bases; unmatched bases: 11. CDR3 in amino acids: CARSHNGRQGQFF. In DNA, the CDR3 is TGTGCCAGAAGCCATAACGGAAGACAGGGACAGTTCTTC.

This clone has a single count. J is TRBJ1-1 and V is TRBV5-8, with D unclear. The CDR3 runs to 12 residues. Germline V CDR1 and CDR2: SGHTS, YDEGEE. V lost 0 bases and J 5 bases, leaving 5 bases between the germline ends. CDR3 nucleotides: TGTGCCAGCAGCTTGGTGAGGACTGAAGCTTTCTTT. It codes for CASSLVRTEAFF.

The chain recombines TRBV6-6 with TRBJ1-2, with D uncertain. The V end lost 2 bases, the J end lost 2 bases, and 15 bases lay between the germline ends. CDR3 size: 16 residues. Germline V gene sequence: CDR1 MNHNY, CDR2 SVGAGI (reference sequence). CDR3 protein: CASSYRQATNNYGYTF. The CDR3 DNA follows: TGTGCCAGCAGTTACCGCCAGGCTACCAACAACTATGGCTACACCTTC.

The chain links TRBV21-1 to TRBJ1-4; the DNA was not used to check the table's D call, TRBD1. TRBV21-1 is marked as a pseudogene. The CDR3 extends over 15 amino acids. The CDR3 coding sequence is TGTGCCAGCGCCTGGTACAGAACAACTAATGAAAAACTGTTTTTT. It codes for CASAWYRTTNEKLFF.

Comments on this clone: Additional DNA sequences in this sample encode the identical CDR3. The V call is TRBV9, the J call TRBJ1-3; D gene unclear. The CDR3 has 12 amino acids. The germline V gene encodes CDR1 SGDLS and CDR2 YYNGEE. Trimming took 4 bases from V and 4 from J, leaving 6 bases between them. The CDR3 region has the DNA TGTGCCAGCAGCAGCCCCGGAAACACCATATATTTT. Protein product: CASSSPGNTIYF.

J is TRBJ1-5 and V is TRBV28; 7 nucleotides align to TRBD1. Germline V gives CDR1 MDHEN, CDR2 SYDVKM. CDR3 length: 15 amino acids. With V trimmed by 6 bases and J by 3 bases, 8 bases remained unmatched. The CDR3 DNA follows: TGTGCCAGCAGGAAACAGGGGAACACCAATCAGCCCCAGCATTTT. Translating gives CASRKQGNTNQPQHF.

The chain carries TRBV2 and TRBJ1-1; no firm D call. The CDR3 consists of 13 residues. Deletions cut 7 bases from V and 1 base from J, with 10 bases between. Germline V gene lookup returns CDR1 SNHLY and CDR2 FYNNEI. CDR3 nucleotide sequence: TGTGCCAGCAATCGGATTTCGAACACTGAAGCTTTCTTT. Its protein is CASNRISNTEAFF.

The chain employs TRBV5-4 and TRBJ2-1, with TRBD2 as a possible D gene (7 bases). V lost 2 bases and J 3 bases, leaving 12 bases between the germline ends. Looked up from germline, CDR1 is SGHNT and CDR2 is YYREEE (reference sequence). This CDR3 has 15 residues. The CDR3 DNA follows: TGTGCCAGCAGCTTCCCCGGGGGGCTCTACAATGAGCAGTTCTTC. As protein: CASSFPGGLYNEQFF.

The CDR3 sequence: CASTLGTGRPGELFF. The CDR3 DNA reads TGTGCCAGCACCCTAGGGACAGGGCGCCCCGGGGAGCTGTTTTTT. V is TRBV25-1 and J is TRBJ2-2, with TRBD1 identical over 9 bases. CDR3 size: 15 residues. The germline CDR1 and CDR2 sequences are MGHDK and SYGVNS. V lost 7 bases and J lost 6; bases outside the gene matches: 9.

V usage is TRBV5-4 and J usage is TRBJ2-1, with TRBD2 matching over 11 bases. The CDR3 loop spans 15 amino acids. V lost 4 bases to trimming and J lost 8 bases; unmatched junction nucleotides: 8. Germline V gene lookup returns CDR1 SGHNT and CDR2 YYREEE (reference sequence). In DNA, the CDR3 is TGTGCCAGCAGCCTTAGCGGGGGGGCCAATCATGAGCAGTTCTTC. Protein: CASSLSGGANHEQFF.

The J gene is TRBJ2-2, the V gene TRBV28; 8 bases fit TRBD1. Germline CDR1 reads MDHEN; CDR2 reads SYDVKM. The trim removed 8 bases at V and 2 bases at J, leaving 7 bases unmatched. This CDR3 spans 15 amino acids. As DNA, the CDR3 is TGTGCCAGCTGGCAGGGGGCGCGTAACACCGGGGAGCTGTTTTTT. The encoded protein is CASWQGARNTGELFF.

The CDR3 protein is CASSPPAEIYQETQYF. CDR3 in DNA: TGTGCCAGCTCACCACCGGCAGAGATCTACCAAGAGACCCAGTACTTC. This chain connects TRBV18 to TRBJ2-5; D gene ambiguous. V dropped 0 bases and J dropped 0 bases, with 11 bases sitting between them. Germline V lookup: CDR1 KGHSH, CDR2 LQKENI. The CDR3 consists of 16 residues.

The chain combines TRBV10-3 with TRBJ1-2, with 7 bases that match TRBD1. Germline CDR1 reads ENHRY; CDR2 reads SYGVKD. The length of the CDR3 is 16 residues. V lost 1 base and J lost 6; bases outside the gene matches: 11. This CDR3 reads CAISEFGQGEIDGYTF. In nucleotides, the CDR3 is TGTGCCATCAGTGAGTTCGGGCAGGGGGAGATCGATGGCTACACCTTC.

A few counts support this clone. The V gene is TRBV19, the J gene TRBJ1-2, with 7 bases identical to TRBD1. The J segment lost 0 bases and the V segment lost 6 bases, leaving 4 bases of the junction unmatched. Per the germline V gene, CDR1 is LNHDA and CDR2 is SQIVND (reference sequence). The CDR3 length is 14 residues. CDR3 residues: CASRPGQTNYGYTF. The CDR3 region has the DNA TGTGCCAGTAGGCCGGGACAGACTAACTATGGCTACACCTTC.

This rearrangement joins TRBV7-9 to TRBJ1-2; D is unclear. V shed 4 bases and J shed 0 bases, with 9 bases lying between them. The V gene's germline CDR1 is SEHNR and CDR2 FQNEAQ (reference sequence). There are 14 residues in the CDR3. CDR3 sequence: CASSSSATNYGYTF. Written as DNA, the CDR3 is TGTGCCAGCAGCTCATCAGCCACTAACTATGGCTACACCTTC.

CDR3 loop: CASSFGSRLTGQPQYF. For the CDR3, the DNA is TGTGCCAGCAGTTTCGGTTCACGTCTAACGGGCCAGCCGCAGTATTTT. This chain connects TRBV28 to TRBJ2-3, with D unclear. Per germline, CDR1 MDHEN and CDR2 SYDVKM. The CDR3 runs to 16 residues. Trimming took 3 bases from V and 10 from J, leaving 23 bases between them.

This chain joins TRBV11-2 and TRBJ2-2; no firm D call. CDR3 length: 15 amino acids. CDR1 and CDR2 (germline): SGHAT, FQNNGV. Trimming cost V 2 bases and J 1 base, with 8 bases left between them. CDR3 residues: CASSLTSRNTGELFF. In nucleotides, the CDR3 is TGTGCCAGCAGCTTAACAAGCAGGAACACCGGGGAGCTGTTTTTT.

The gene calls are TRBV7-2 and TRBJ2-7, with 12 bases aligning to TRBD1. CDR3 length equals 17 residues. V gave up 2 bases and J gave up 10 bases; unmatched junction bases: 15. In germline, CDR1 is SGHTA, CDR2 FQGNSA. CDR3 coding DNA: TGTGCCAGCAGCTTAAGTCCGTTTGGGACAGGGGGCCCGGGCCAGTACTTC. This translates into CASSLSPFGTGGPGQYF.